These T cell receptor beta chains were read from a single sample in a study of regulatory T cells in long-lasting Graves disease. MiXCR, run by TCRdb on the multiplex PCR reads, gives a single entry per CDR3 protein. Among about 540,000 distinct CDR3 sequences listed, roughly 13% were seen once. These data are also associated with another study on T cells in Graves' hyperthyroidism and ophthalmopathy.

The sample here was peripheral blood mononuclear cells (PBMCs), taken at new diagnosis, from a patient treated with antithyroid drugs. The origin of the receptors is a man aged 25 to 45 with Graves disease. Each CDR3 is given with its conserved first and last residue. The D gene is left open where the match is weak. The size of a clone is reported for some rows only, either as once, few or many, or as a class for expanded clones.

j_call d_call v_call clone_size cdr3_aa cdr3_nt
TRBJ1-3 NA TRBV2 many CASSESGGATDTIYF TGTGCCAGCAGTGAATCGGGGGGCGCGACAGACACCATATATTTT
TRBJ1-4 NA TRBV5-1 many CASSLSPMGGEKLFF TGCGCCAGCAGCTTATCTCCCATGGGTGGGGAGAAACTGTTTTTT
TRBJ2-3 NA TRBV4-1 NA CASSPDRYEADTQYF TGCGCCAGCAGCCCTGACAGGTACGAGGCAGATACGCAGTATTTT
TRBJ2-2 NA TRBV30 few CAWSPRLTGELFF TGTGCCTGGAGTCCGCGACTAACCGGGGAGCTGTTTTTT
TRBJ2-1 TRBD2 TRBV12-3/TRBV12-4 many CASSPRLAGGNNEQFF TGTGCCAGCAGCCCCAGACTAGCGGGAGGGAACAATGAGCAGTTCTTC
TRBJ2-4 NA TRBV29-1 NA CSVEVASQNIQYF TGCAGCGTTGAGGTAGCGTCCCAAAACATTCAGTACTTC
TRBJ2-1 TRBD2 TRBV7-8 many CASSIQDTSGRYNEQFF TGTGCCAGCAGCATACAAGATACTAGCGGGAGGTACAATGAGCAGTTCTTC
TRBJ1-2 NA TRBV4-1 NA CASTPGSENYGYTF TGCGCCAGCACCCCGGGCTCTGAGAACTATGGCTACACCTTC
TRBJ1-4 NA TRBV29-1 NA CSVWGGEKLFF TGCAGCGTATGGGGGGGTGAAAAACTGTTTTTT
TRBJ1-4 NA TRBV5-1 few CASKLQGSEKLFF TGCGCCAGCAAACTGCAGGGGTCTGAAAAACTGTTTTTT
TRBJ2-7 NA TRBV27 NA CASSLQEGYEQYF TGTGCCAGCAGTTTACAGGAGGGCTACGAGCAGTACTTC
TRBJ1-6 TRBD1 TRBV6-1 few CASNFWDSGSPLHF TGTGCCAGCAACTTCTGGGACAGTGGATCACCCCTCCACTTT
TRBJ2-7 NA TRBV5-1 NA CASSSSRKQGGYEQYF TGCGCCAGCAGCTCGAGTCGGAAGCAGGGAGGCTACGAGCAGTACTTC
TRBJ2-1 TRBD2 TRBV30 many CAWSVGAGDNEQFF TGTGCCTGGAGTGTCGGAGCGGGAGACAATGAGCAGTTCTTC
TRBJ1-5 NA TRBV28 NA CASRVLNQPQHF TGTGCCAGCCGAGTTCTCAATCAGCCCCAGCATTTT
TRBJ2-1 TRBD1 TRBV12-3/TRBV12-4 many CASSQQGNDEQFF TGTGCCAGCAGTCAACAGGGGAACGATGAGCAGTTCTTC
TRBJ2-1 TRBD2 TRBV7-6 many CASSLLVAGVPNEQFF TGTGCCAGCAGCTTATTGGTAGCGGGAGTTCCCAATGAGCAGTTCTTC
TRBJ1-3 NA TRBV19 NA CASSPGTLSGNTIYF TGTGCCAGTAGTCCTGGGACTTTATCTGGAAACACCATATATTTT
TRBJ2-5 NA TRBV6-4 NA CASSLRDDRETQYF TGTGCCAGCAGTCTCCGGGACGATCGGGAGACCCAGTACTTC
TRBJ1-4 NA TRBV6-1 many CASSYRPTGRPKEEKLFF TGTGCCAGCTCCTATCGGCCCACGGGACGGCCCAAAGAGGAAAAACTGTTTTTT
TRBJ1-2 NA TRBV29-1 many CSVVIAFTHGYTF TGCAGCGTCGTGATAGCTTTTACCCATGGCTACACCTTC
TRBJ2-1 NA TRBV7-2 many CASSLEGNERFF TGTGCCAGCAGCTTAGAGGGCAACGAGCGGTTCTTC
TRBJ1-3 NA TRBV20-1 NA CSAPRGNTIYF TGCAGTGCCCCCCGAGGAAACACCATATATTTT
TRBJ1-2 NA TRBV6-1 many CASREGNYGYTF TGTGCCAGCAGGGAGGGGAATTATGGCTACACCTTC
TRBJ2-5 NA TRBV6-2/TRBV6-3 few CASSYPSSRVYQETQYF TGTGCCAGCAGTTACCCGTCATCTAGGGTTTACCAAGAGACCCAGTACTTC
TRBJ2-2 NA TRBV12-3/TRBV12-4 many CASSFRGRANTGELFF TGTGCCAGCAGTTTTCGAGGGCGGGCGAACACCGGGGAGCTGTTTTTT
TRBJ2-5 NA TRBV12-3/TRBV12-4 NA CASSFTTGETQYF TGTGCCAGCAGTTTTACGACGGGAGAGACCCAGTACTTC
TRBJ2-3 NA TRBV6-2/TRBV6-3 few CASSRLVGTQYF TGTGCCAGCAGCAGACTAGTGGGCACGCAGTATTTT
TRBJ1-1 NA TRBV20-1 many CSANTRNTEAFF TGCAGTGCCAATACAAGGAACACTGAAGCTTTCTTT
TRBJ1-4 NA TRBV4-1 NA CASSFQEAGRNEKLFF TGTGCCAGCAGCTTCCAAGAGGCGGGGAGGAATGAAAAACTGTTTTTT
TRBJ2-7 NA TRBV14 few CASSPYRSYEQYF TGTGCCAGCAGCCCCTACAGGTCCTACGAGCAGTACTTC
TRBJ2-7 TRBD1 TRBV5-1 many CASRLTGTASYEQYF TGCGCCAGCAGGCTCACCGGGACAGCTTCCTACGAGCAGTACTTC
TRBJ2-7 TRBD2 TRBV6-1 many CASSDSGRYEQYF TGTGCCAGCAGTGATAGCGGGAGATACGAGCAGTACTTC
TRBJ2-3 TRBD2 TRBV19 few CASRTSASSTDTQYF TGTGCCAGTAGGACTAGCGCCTCTAGCACAGATACGCAGTATTTT
TRBJ1-6 NA TRBV30 NA CAWSARNSPLHF TGTGCCTGGAGTGCCCGAAATTCACCCCTCCACTTT
TRBJ2-7 TRBD1 TRBV10-3 many CAISETGDRGPSYEQYF TGTGCCATCAGTGAGACCGGTGACAGGGGGCCCTCCTACGAGCAGTACTTC
TRBJ2-1 TRBD2 TRBV2 many CASRASGSKNEQFF TGTGCCAGCAGAGCTAGCGGGAGCAAGAATGAGCAGTTCTTC
TRBJ2-3 TRBD2 TRBV6-2/TRBV6-3 many CASSNSGASTDTQYF TGTGCCAGCAGTAATAGCGGGGCTAGCACAGATACGCAGTATTTT
TRBJ1-4 TRBD1 TRBV5-6 NA CASSPPTGTEKLFF TGTGCCAGCAGCCCACCGACAGGGACGGAAAAACTGTTTTTT
TRBJ2-7 NA TRBV20-1 many CSAARHEQYF TGCAGTGCCGCCCGCCACGAGCAGTACTTC
TRBJ2-3 TRBD1 TRBV29-1 NA CSVTGGSGVGTDTQYF TGCAGCGTTACAGGGGGCTCGGGGGTAGGAACAGATACGCAGTATTTT
TRBJ1-4 TRBD1 TRBV6-1 many CASSGDRDEKLFF TGTGCCAGCAGCGGAGACAGGGACGAAAAACTGTTTTTT
TRBJ2-5 TRBD2 TRBV7-8 few CASSLTFAGGETQYF TGTGCCAGCAGCTTGACCTTCGCGGGAGGAGAGACCCAGTACTTC
TRBJ2-6 NA TRBV12-3/TRBV12-4 many CASSFSGANVLTF TGTGCCAGCAGTTTCTCTGGGGCCAACGTCCTGACTTTC
TRBJ1-2 NA TRBV18 NA CASSPRGPDNYGYTF TGTGCCAGCTCACCGAGGGGTCCGGATAACTATGGCTACACCTTC
TRBJ2-6 TRBD1 TRBV7-2 many CASSHRDRGNVLTF TGTGCCAGCAGCCACCGGGACAGGGGGAACGTCCTGACTTTC
TRBJ2-1 TRBD2 TRBV20-1 few CSARDWGGRGHEQFF TGCAGTGCTAGAGATTGGGGCGGGAGGGGACATGAGCAGTTCTTC